The sequence of this T cell receptor (beta chain) was determined in a study of vaccination and CD4 T cells after COVID-19. The wider study: Median time from second vaccine dose to sampling was over 55 days (14 to 241).

Treatment here: approximately nine-day PBMC culture with coronavirus spike peptide pools or control peptides (ViraFEST assay). Cultured CD4+ T-cell DNA underwent Oncomine TCR Beta short-read sequencing. From CD4+ T cells that had been cultured, genomic DNA was extracted. TCRdb re-called the PCR reads with MiXCR, one entry per CDR3 protein. The sample carries under 15,000 distinct CDR3 sequences, around 43% recorded once. This clonotype showed up just a few times. Its target is unknown. This clonotype originated in a human donor who had recovered from COVID-19. The specimen was CD4+ T cells from blood, cultured in vitro.

DNA of the CDR3: TGCAGTGCTAGGGGGGACAGCTCCTACGAGCAGTACTTC. It codes for CSARGDSSYEQYF. This rearrangement joins TRBV20-1 to TRBJ2-7, with TRBD1 matching 7 bases. CDR3 length: 13 residues. Germline assignment: CDR1 DFQATT and CDR2 SNEGSKA (reference sequence). The junction had 2 bases not matched to a gene; V was cut back by 3 bases and J by 0 bases.